This T cell receptor (beta chain) was sequenced during a study of T cell responses to AZD1222 COVID-19 vaccine. Study conclusions and caveats: Donors were largely white British and mainly female; clonal diversity was possibly underestimated.

Libraries were prepared by immunoSEQ multiplex PCR; TCRdb keeps only in-frame clonotypes and omits some of them. The sample yields fewer than 150,000 clones, 84% seen once. The CDR3 length is 16 residues. CDR1 SGHTA and CDR2 FQGTGA come from the germline V gene. V was clipped by 2 bases and J by 1 base, with 11 bases between them. As regards this clone: Its antigen is currently unknown.

Specimen: peripheral blood, collected on day 0 of AZD1222 vaccination. V and J are TRBV7-3 and TRBJ2-2; D remains unclear. This clonotype originated in an adult in good health. The CDR3, as DNA: TGTGCCAGCAGCTTACAACCCCCTCGGAACACCGGGGAGCTGTTTTTT. Translating gives CASSLQPPRNTGELFF.